This T cell receptor beta chain came from a study of blood T cells in healthy people across ages. For the second PCR, which ran for 7 to 11 cycles, a sample-barcoded 5' primer and a J-beta primer mix were used. TCRdb called the 5' RACE reads again in MiXCR, with one record for every CDR3 protein. The data show 1.5 million to 2 million distinct CDR3 sequences, 39% seen once. The CDR3 is 15 amino acids. Trimming cost V 4 bases and J 0 bases, with 10 bases left between them. Germline-derived CDR1 and CDR2 are LGHNA and YSLEER. The chain recombines TRBV4-3 with TRBJ2-1, with no clear D. The sample consisted of blood. The receptor comes from a human donor in good health. The CDR3 DNA is TGCGCCAGCAGCCCTCAATGGAGCTCCTACAATGAGCAGTTCTTC. Translating it yields CASSPQWSSYNEQFF.